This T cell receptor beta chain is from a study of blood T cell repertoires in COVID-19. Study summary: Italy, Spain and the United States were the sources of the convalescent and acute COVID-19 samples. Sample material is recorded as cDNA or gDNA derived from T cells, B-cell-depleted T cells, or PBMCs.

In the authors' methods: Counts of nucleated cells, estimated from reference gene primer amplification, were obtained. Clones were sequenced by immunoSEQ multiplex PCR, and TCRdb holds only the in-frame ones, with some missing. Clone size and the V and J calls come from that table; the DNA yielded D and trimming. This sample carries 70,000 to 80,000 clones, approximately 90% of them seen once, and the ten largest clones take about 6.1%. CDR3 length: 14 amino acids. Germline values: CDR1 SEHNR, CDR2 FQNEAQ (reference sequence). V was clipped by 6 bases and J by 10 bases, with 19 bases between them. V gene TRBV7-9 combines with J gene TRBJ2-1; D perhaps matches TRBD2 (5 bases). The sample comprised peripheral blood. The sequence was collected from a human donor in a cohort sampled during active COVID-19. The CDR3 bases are TGTGCCAGCAGGGAGGCTTTCGCGGCCCGCGAGCAGTTCTTC. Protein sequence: CASREAFAAREQFF.